These 7 T cell receptor beta chains were all obtained from the same sample, sequenced in a study of beta chain features in type 1 diabetes. Isolated RNA was reverse transcribed in full, so expressed TCRB transcripts were sequenced. Method: immunoSEQ multiplex PCR; TCRdb's copy keeps in-frame clones and lacks some. Counted here are some 150,000 clones, 11% occurring once; the ten biggest clones make up roughly 2%. Sequencing was performed on central memory CD4+ T cells from blood. The receptors come from a young man in good health.

J is TRBJ2-5 and V is TRBV7-9; D may be TRBD1 (5 bases). Trimming shortened V by 3 bases and J by 5 bases, and 13 bases separated the two germline ends. CDR3 size: 14 residues. In germline, CDR1 is SEHNR, CDR2 FQNEAQ (reference sequence). CDR3 bases: TGTGCCAGCAGCTTGATCACTGGGGCCGAGACCCAGTACTTC. Protein: CASSLITGAETQYF. Using reference TRBV7-9 and TRBJ2-5 for the parts outside the CDR3, the full variable domain is DTGVSQNPRHKITKRGQNVTFRCDPISEHNRLYWYRQTLGQGPEFLTYFQNEAQLEKSRLLSDRFSAERPKGSFSTLEIQRTEQGDSAMYLCASSLITGAETQYFGPGTRLLVL.

This clone was detected only a few times. This chain joins TRBV7-9 and TRBJ2-1, with TRBD1 matching 7 bases. CDR1 is SEHNR, CDR2 FQNEAQ, per germline (reference sequence). V dropped 5 bases and J dropped 4; count of bases not matched to a gene: 5. The CDR3 sequence is 14 residues long. The DNA of the CDR3 is TGTGCCAGCAGCCCGGGACAGCAGTACAATGAGCAGTTCTTC. Its translation: CASSPGQQYNEQFF.

This clone was seen more than once but under ten times. The chain links TRBV27 to TRBJ1-1; no clear D gene. Germline V gene sequence: CDR1 MNHEY, CDR2 SMNVEV (reference sequence). The CDR3 extends over 10 amino acids. Trimming cost V 11 bases and J 8 bases, with 12 bases left between them. CDR3 sequence: CAVGSTEAFF. As DNA, the CDR3 is TGTGCCGTGGGCAGCACGGAAGCTTTCTTT.

As DNA, the CDR3 is TGTGCCACCAAATCACAGGGGGCTCTGGGAACCTCACCCCTCCACTTT. This encodes CATKSQGALGTSPLHF. This chain links TRBV15 with TRBJ1-6; 9 nucleotides line up with TRBD1. The CDR3 has 16 amino acids. The trim removed 7 bases at V and 10 bases at J, leaving 14 bases unmatched. The germline V gene encodes CDR1 LNHNV and CDR2 YYDKDF (reference sequence).

DNA of the CDR3: TGCGCCAGCAGCTTCCCTGGAGGTAACTCTGGAAACACCATATATTTT. It is translated as CASSFPGGNSGNTIYF. V usage is TRBV5-1 and J usage is TRBJ1-3; D is unresolved. Trimming left V 2 bases short and J 0 bases short, with 12 bases between. There are 16 residues in the CDR3. The germline gives CDR1 SGHRS, CDR2 YFSETQ.

This clone has a handful of counts. This sequence joins TRBV6-5 and TRBJ2-7; D is possibly TRBD2 (6 bases). V shed 7 bases and J shed 3 bases, with 16 bases lying between them. Germline V gives CDR1 MNHEY, CDR2 SVGAGI. The CDR3 consists of 14 residues. CDR3 loop: CASNAGTMGYEQYF. The CDR3 DNA follows: TGTGCCAGCAATGCGGGAACCATGGGCTACGAGCAGTACTTC.

This clone was observed a few times. The chain is built from TRBV30 and TRBJ2-5, with unresolved D. Germline V lookup: CDR1 GTSNPN, CDR2 SVGIG (reference sequence). V dropped 4 bases and J dropped 4 bases, with 16 bases sitting between them. The CDR3 is made up of 14 amino acids. The CDR3 coding sequence is TGTGCCTGGACCAAAGTAAACAGTCTAGAGACCCAGTACTTC. It specifies CAWTKVNSLETQYF.